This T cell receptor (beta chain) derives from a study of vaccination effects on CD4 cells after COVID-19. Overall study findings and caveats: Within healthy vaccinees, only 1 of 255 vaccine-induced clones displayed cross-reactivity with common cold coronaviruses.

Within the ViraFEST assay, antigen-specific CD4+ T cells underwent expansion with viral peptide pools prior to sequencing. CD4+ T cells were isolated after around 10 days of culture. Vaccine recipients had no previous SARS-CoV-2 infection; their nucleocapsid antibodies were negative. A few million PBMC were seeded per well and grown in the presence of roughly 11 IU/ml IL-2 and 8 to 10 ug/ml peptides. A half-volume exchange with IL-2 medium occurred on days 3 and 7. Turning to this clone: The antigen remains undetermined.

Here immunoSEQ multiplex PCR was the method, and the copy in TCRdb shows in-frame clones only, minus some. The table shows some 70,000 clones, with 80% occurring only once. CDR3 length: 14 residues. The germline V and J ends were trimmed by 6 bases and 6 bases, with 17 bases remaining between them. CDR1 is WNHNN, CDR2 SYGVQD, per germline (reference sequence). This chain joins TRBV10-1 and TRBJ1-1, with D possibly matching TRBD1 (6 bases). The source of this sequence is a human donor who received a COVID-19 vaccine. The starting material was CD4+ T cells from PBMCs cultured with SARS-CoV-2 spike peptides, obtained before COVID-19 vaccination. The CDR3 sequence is CASRPEGWGPEAFF. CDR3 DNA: TGCGCCAGCAGGCCGGAAGGATGGGGGCCTGAAGCTTTCTTT.